One sample yielded the 18 T cell receptor beta chains listed below, sequenced in a study of T-cell reconstitution after alpha-beta-depleted transplantation in children. Preparation of the TCRbeta library was carried out with unique molecular identifiers. A single record per CDR3 protein comes from TCRdb applying MiXCR to the PCR reads. Of 600,000 to 700,000 distinct CDR3 sequences listed, approximately 17% are singletons. The sample was PBMCs from the stem cell graft donor, taken from the stem cell graft. These receptors all stem from a human donor who donated a stem cell graft to a child with acute myeloid leukemia.

The chain uses TRBV20-1 and TRBJ2-2, with D possibly being TRBD1 or TRBD2 (5 bases each). Germline loops: CDR1 DFQATT, CDR2 SNEGSKA (reference sequence). The CDR3 sequence is 14 residues long. Trimming shortened V by 7 bases and J by 3 bases, and 15 bases separated the two germline ends. CDR3 sequence (DNA): TGCAGTGGGCGCCGGGGCGAGGACACCGGGGAGCTGTTTTTT. It encodes CSGRRGEDTGELFF.

This clonotype was picked up a small number of times. The CDR3 loop is CASSLAQGADYGYTF. DNA of the CDR3: TGTGCCAGCAGCTTAGCGCAGGGGGCGGACTATGGCTACACCTTC. This chain links TRBV7-2 with TRBJ1-2; 8 bases agree with TRBD1. Germline-derived CDR1 and CDR2 are SGHTA and FQGNSA. J was trimmed by 3 bases and V by 0 bases; bases with no gene match: 3. The CDR3 is 15 residues long.

This clonotype was picked up many times. The rearrangement joins TRBV18 to TRBJ2-7, with 11 bases lining up with TRBD1. The length of the CDR3 is 13 residues. Germline V gene sequence: CDR1 KGHSH, CDR2 LQKENI. Germline trimming cut 3 bases from V and 6 bases from J; bases unmatched to any gene: 1. CDR3 DNA sequence: TGTGCCAGCTCACCGGACAGGGGGCTCGAGCAGTACTTC. This codes for CASSPDRGLEQYF.

The V and J genes are TRBV6-4 and TRBJ2-2; D tentatively reads TRBD1 or TRBD2 (5 bases each). This CDR3 comprises 15 residues. Germline V CDR1 and CDR2: MRHNA, SNTAGT. Deletions cut 0 bases from V and 6 bases from J, with 11 bases between. The CDR3 is CASSDSIGDAGELFF. The CDR3 DNA reads TGTGCCAGCAGTGACTCAATCGGGGACGCCGGGGAGCTGTTTTTT.

The CDR3 coding sequence is TGTGCCAGCAGCCCTACAGGGTTCGTTGAAGAGACCCAGTACTTC. Amino acid sequence: CASSPTGFVEETQYF. The chain links TRBV7-3 to TRBJ2-5; tentative D call: TRBD1 (6 bases). The V end was cut by 5 bases, the J end by 3 bases, with 16 bases between. The CDR3 runs 15 residues. Germline V CDR1 and CDR2: SGHTA, FQGTGA.

In regard to this clonotype: One junction end disagrees with the germline gene, perhaps due to a read error. The J gene is TRBJ1-1, the V gene TRBV7-9; D is uncertain. From germline, CDR1 is SEHNR and CDR2 FQNEAQ (reference sequence). This CDR3 contains 13 residues. The CDR3 loop reads CSSSLGRDTEAFF. The CDR3 coding sequence is TGTTCCAGCAGCTTAGGGAGGGACACTGAAGCTTTCTTT.

This clonotype was observed a handful of times. The V and J genes are TRBV5-1 and TRBJ2-2; D not certain. The CDR3 extends over 15 amino acids. CDR1 SGHRS and CDR2 YFSETQ come from the germline V gene. The V end lost 2 bases, the J end lost 8 bases, and 16 bases lay between the germline ends. This chain's CDR3 is CASSLERQTSGELFF. The CDR3 DNA is TGCGCCAGCAGCTTAGAAAGGCAAACGTCAGGGGAGCTGTTTTTT.

CDR3: CASSMPGGPEQYF. The CDR3 DNA reads as TGTGCCAGCAGTATGCCGGGGGGCCCCGAGCAGTACTTC. This rearrangement joins TRBV27 to TRBJ2-7; D possibly corresponds to TRBD2 (7 bases). Germline values: CDR1 MNHEY, CDR2 SMNVEV (reference sequence). This CDR3 is built from 13 residues. Trimming pared 5 bases from V and 6 bases from J, leaving 14 bases between.

Ten or more counts support this clonotype. This chain links TRBV20-1 with TRBJ1-1, with unresolved D. The germline CDR1 and CDR2 sequences are DFQATT and SNEGSKA (reference sequence). This CDR3 contains 15 residues. The V gene lost 2 bases and the J gene lost 0 bases, with 13 bases spanning the gap. Here the CDR3 DNA reads TGCAGTGCTAGAAAAGTCGGAGGGATGAACACTGAAGCTTTCTTT. It translates to CSARKVGGMNTEAFF.

This clonotype was picked up many times. The V call is TRBV20-1, the J call TRBJ1-4, with a possible D match to TRBD1 (6 bases). CDR3 length equals 13 residues. Germline V gene data show CDR1 as DFQATT and CDR2 as SNEGSKA (reference sequence). Trimming shortened V by 3 bases and J by 8 bases, and 13 bases separated the two germline ends. The CDR3 DNA is TGCAGTGCTAGCCGACAGGTTGGAGAAAAACTGTTTTTT. This encodes CSASRQVGEKLFF.

In its sample, this clonotype was seen once. One base away lies a much larger clone, so this may be a sequencing read error. V is TRBV20-1 and J is TRBJ2-1, with D possibly matching TRBD1 (5 bases). V was pared by 0 bases and J by 7 bases, with 19 bases between. The V gene's germline CDR1 is DFQATT and CDR2 SNEGSKA (reference sequence). This CDR3 contains 16 residues. This CDR3 reads CSARDVGRVSMNEQFF. The CDR3 DNA is TGCAGTGCTAGAGATGTTGGCAGGGTTAGTATGAATGAGCAGTTCTTC.

This clonotype appeared a few times. The chain uses TRBV15 and TRBJ1-6; no clear D gene. The CDR3 sequence is 15 residues long. V dropped 0 bases and J dropped 7 bases, with 10 bases sitting between them. The germline V gene has CDR1 LNHNV and CDR2 YYDKDF (reference sequence). This chain's CDR3 is CATSRDLQKNSPLHF. CDR3 bases: TGTGCCACCAGCAGAGATCTCCAAAAGAATTCACCCCTCCACTTT.

This clonotype was found a few times. The V and J genes are TRBV4-1 and TRBJ1-4, with D maybe TRBD1 (5 bases). V was clipped by 4 bases and J by 0 bases, with 9 bases between them. The CDR3 is 15 amino acids. Germline V gives CDR1 MGHRA, CDR2 YSYEKL. The CDR3 sequence: CASSLRGTTNEKLFF. CDR3 nucleotide sequence: TGCGCCAGCAGCCTGCGGGGGACAACTAATGAAAAACTGTTTTTT.

This chain uses TRBV12-3 or TRBV12-4 with TRBJ2-2; the match to TRBD1 covers 9 bases. V shed 6 bases and J 6 bases; nucleotides not matched to a gene: 8. This CDR3 has 15 residues. CDR3 DNA: TGTGCCAGCAGGAGGACAGGGGTGCTCGCCGGGGAGCTGTTTTTT. Translated, it gives CASRRTGVLAGELFF.

The chain is built from TRBV20-1 and TRBJ2-7; TRBD1 matches 7 bases. The germline CDR1 and CDR2 sequences are DFQATT and SNEGSKA (reference sequence). The CDR3 contains 15 residues. Losses at the gene ends were 0 bases for V and 7 bases for J; bases not matched to a gene: 12. The CDR3, as DNA: TGCAGTGCTAGAGATCAAAAGGGGGCGGCTTGGGAGCAGTACTTC. This sequence encodes CSARDQKGAAWEQYF.

This chain connects TRBV4-1 to TRBJ2-7, with D possibly called TRBD1 or TRBD2 (6 bases each). This CDR3 has 17 residues. Germline V gene data show CDR1 as MGHRA and CDR2 as YSYEKL. V was cut by 0 bases and J by 0 bases, with 15 bases left in between. As DNA, the CDR3 is TGCGCCAGCAGCCAAGAATCCCGGGGGCCAATCTCCTACGAGCAGTACGTC. It is translated as CASSQESRGPISYEQYV.

This clonotype came up a few times. V gene TRBV7-3 combines with J gene TRBJ1-2, with 7 nucleotides matching TRBD1. Per the germline V gene, CDR1 is SGHTA and CDR2 is FQGTGA. J gave up 7 bases and V 5 bases, and 7 bases lay outside the gene matches. This CDR3 region has 13 residues. The CDR3 is CASSPTGTAGYTF. CDR3 DNA: TGTGCCAGCAGCCCCACCGGGACAGCTGGCTACACCTTC.

The chain uses TRBV14 and TRBJ2-3; no definite D call. Deletions cut 4 bases from V and 3 bases from J, with 11 bases between. The CDR3 runs to 14 residues. Germline values: CDR1 SGHDN, CDR2 FVKESK. The CDR3 loop is CASSRTVGTDTQYF. CDR3 in DNA: TGTGCCAGCAGCCGGACGGTGGGAACAGATACGCAGTATTTT.